This entry lists 5 T cell receptor beta chains sequenced from one sample in a study of T-cell reconstitution after alpha-beta-depleted transplantation in children. As it was prepared, the TCRbeta library received unique molecular identifiers. TCRdb ran MiXCR on the PCR reads and lists one entry per CDR3 protein. The sample records about 420,000 distinct CDR3 sequences, about a tenth being singletons. The sequences come from PBMCs from the stem cell graft donor, collected from the stem cell graft. These receptors all come from a human donor who donated a stem cell graft to a child with acute myeloid leukemia.

About this clonotype: A junction boundary mismatches the germline segment, possibly from a read error. This chain uses TRBV7-7 with TRBJ2-5; maybe TRBD2 (6 bases). From germline, CDR1 is SSHAT and CDR2 FNYEAQ (reference sequence). There are 15 residues in the CDR3. CDR3 in DNA: TGTGCTAGCAGCTTATATGGTGGCGGGGTAGAGACCCAGTACTTC. This translates into CASSLYGGGVETQYF.

This clonotype has ten or more counts. The chain recombines TRBV29-1 with TRBJ1-1; D perhaps matches TRBD1 (6 bases). This CDR3 is 14 amino acids long. Trimming shortened V by 3 bases and J by 0 bases, and 11 bases separated the two germline ends. Germline V gene sequence: CDR1 SQVTM, CDR2 ANQGSEA. CDR3 DNA sequence: TGCAGCGTTGAGGGGGCGAGCATGAACACTGAAGCTTTCTTT. This gives the protein CSVEGASMNTEAFF.

About this clonotype: A read error may account for a junction end that differs from germline. The CDR3 bases are TGTGCCAGCGGTTTCTCAGGGGCTAACTATGGCTACACCTTC. It translates to CASGFSGANYGYTF. V is TRBV27 and J is TRBJ1-2, with D tentatively TRBD1 (6 bases). The CDR3 contains 14 residues. From germline, CDR1 is MNHEY and CDR2 SMNVEV (reference sequence).

This clonotype was picked up a small number of times. V gene TRBV5-6 combines with J gene TRBJ1-1; D possibly corresponds to TRBD1 (6 bases). From germline, CDR1 is SGHDT and CDR2 YYEEEE. The CDR3 has 14 residues. V lost 4 bases, J lost 0 bases, and 10 bases lay in between. Here the CDR3 reads CASSPGHLNTEAFF. In nucleotides, the CDR3 is TGTGCCAGCAGCCCGGGACACTTGAACACTGAAGCTTTCTTT.

The V call is TRBV12-3 or TRBV12-4, the J call TRBJ1-4; D is unclear. Trimming took off 0 bases at V and 3 bases at J, with 8 bases between the two ends. This CDR3 is 15 amino acids long. CDR3 in DNA: TGTGCCAGCAGTTTAGCGGAGAGGCCTAATGAAAAACTGTTTTTT. This translates into CASSLAERPNEKLFF.